The 7 T cell receptor beta chains presented below share a single source sample, sequenced in a study of metastatic and nonmetastatic thyroid tumors. Before thyroid surgery, none of the patients had received any treatment. TCRdb ran MiXCR on the PCR reads. This sample yields 91,000 or so clones, of which 9.5% to 15% are seen a single time; around 11% belongs to the top ten. Sequencing input: blood. These receptors came from a female donor with papillary thyroid cancer or a benign thyroid nodule (not recorded which). Some clones in this sample may be carry-over from other donors' samples.

The table lists this clone with many counts. V usage is TRBV20-1 and J usage is TRBJ1-1; D possibly corresponds to TRBD1 (6 bases). The CDR3 totals 13 residues. V lost 2 bases to trimming and J lost 4 bases, with 11 bases between them. Germline V gene sequence: CDR1 DFQATT, CDR2 SNEGSKA (reference sequence). CDR3 nucleotide sequence: TGCAGTGCTAGAAAACAGGGTGGCACTGAAGCTTTCTTT. Protein: CSARKQGGTEAFF.

This clone was recorded at least ten times. This rearrangement joins TRBV28 to TRBJ1-3; perhaps TRBD1 as D (6 bases). Between the trimmed V and J ends, which lost 6 bases and 2 bases, there was a span of 11 bases. This CDR3 comprises 14 residues. Germline assignment: CDR1 MDHEN and CDR2 SYDVKM. The CDR3, as DNA: TGTGCCAGCAGGGGGGCAGGGACTGGAAACACCATATATTTT. Residues: CASRGAGTGNTIYF.

Turning to this clone: This may come from a read error, since a much larger clone is one base off. The sample contains more than one DNA sequence encoding this CDR3. This chain uses TRBV6-4 with TRBJ2-1; the match to TRBD2 covers 10 bases. The trim removed 2 bases at V and 8 bases at J, leaving 15 bases unmatched. From germline, CDR1 is MRHNA and CDR2 SNTAGT. CDR3 length: 18 amino acids. DNA for the CDR3: TGTGCCAGCAGTGACACCCGGACTAGCGGTAGGGACGGGGATGAGCAGTTCTTC. Residues: CASSDTRTSGRDGDEQFF.

This clone has ten or more counts. The chain joins TRBV6-1 to TRBJ2-3; a possible D gene is TRBD2 (6 bases). CDR3 length: 14 residues. V gave up 5 bases and J gave up 7 bases, with 16 bases separating them. The germline V gene has CDR1 MNHNS and CDR2 SASEGT. This chain's CDR3 is CASSSNARGNTQYF. DNA of the CDR3: TGTGCCAGCAGTTCCAACGCCCGGGGGAATACGCAGTATTTT.

This clone appeared many times. This chain connects TRBV20-1 to TRBJ1-1; 8 bases agree with TRBD1. The CDR3 loop spans 14 amino acids. Trimming took 4 bases from V and 5 from J; bases not matched to a gene: 9. CDR1 is DFQATT and CDR2 is SNEGSKA in the germline V gene (reference sequence). For the CDR3, the DNA is TGCAGTGCTAAAAACGACAGGGGACGGACTGAAGCTTTCTTT. Residues: CSAKNDRGRTEAFF.

With respect to this clone: A much larger clone sits a single nucleotide away, making a read error possible. The chain joins TRBV5-1 to TRBJ2-7; D ambiguous. This CDR3 is built from 13 residues. Per germline, CDR1 SGHRS and CDR2 YFSETQ. V was pared by 1 base and J by 2 bases, with 7 bases between. The CDR3 sequence is CASSLSSPYEQYF. In nucleotides, the CDR3 is TGCGCCAGCAGCTTGTCAAGCCCCTACGAGCAGTACTTC.

This clone was counted ten times or more. V and J are TRBV5-1 and TRBJ2-7; possibly TRBD1 for D (5 bases). The CDR3 loop spans 14 amino acids. The ends were cut back, 3 bases at V and 0 bases at J, with 10 bases in the middle. The germline V gene has CDR1 SGHRS and CDR2 YFSETQ. The chain's CDR3 is CASSSQGSSYEQYF. The CDR3 DNA reads TGCGCCAGCAGCTCCCAGGGAAGCTCCTACGAGCAGTACTTC.